The rows below give T cell receptor beta chains drawn from one sample of a study of shared clonotypes between healthy human individuals. Assay: immunoSEQ multiplex PCR; the TCRdb copy retains only in-frame clones and omits some. The sample yields around 690,000 clones, 90% seen once. Specimen: memory CD8+ T cells from PBMCs. The receptors derive from a man younger than 35 in good health. Some clones in this sample may be carry-over from other donors' samples. CDR3s include the opening cysteine and the closing phenylalanine or tryptophan. The D gene is left open where the match is weak.

TRBV18	TRBD1	TRBJ1-2	CASSPPAPDRINYGYTF
TRBV27	TRBD2	TRBJ2-1	CASSPPGLARRTYNEQFF
TRBV30	-	TRBJ1-2	CAWSVVGPYGYTF
TRBV19	TRBD1	TRBJ1-2	CASSIVPGTGNYGYTF
TRBV30	-	TRBJ2-2	CAWSRGAGELFF
TRBV7-9	-	TRBJ1-1	CASSPGHSEAFF
TRBV27	TRBD1	TRBJ2-7	CASSLQGAREQYF
TRBV28	-	TRBJ2-3	CASSFVGGTSDTQYF
TRBV29-1	-	TRBJ2-7	CSVADYEQYF
TRBV29-1	-	TRBJ2-7	CSVTGEVEQYF
TRBV7-2	-	TRBJ1-1	CASSALRNTEAFF
TRBV29-1	-	TRBJ1-2	CSVVGGFNYGYTF
TRBV15	-	TRBJ2-7	CATSIARGAYEQYF
TRBV27	-	TRBJ2-2	CASSPTFGELFF
TRBV28	TRBD1	TRBJ2-7	CASSPTGERDEQYF
TRBV7-9	-	TRBJ1-5	CASSSAETLIHQPQHF
TRBV27	-	TRBJ2-1	CASGPRGSYNEQFF
TRBV4-1	-	TRBJ1-2	CASSQDSGGSGYTF
TRBV9	TRBD2	TRBJ2-5	CASSGLLAGGLETQYF
TRBV7-8	-	TRBJ2-7	CASSRLGGTYEQYF
TRBV5-4	-	TRBJ2-1	CASSRSGNKGNEQFF
TRBV7-9	-	TRBJ1-4	CASSSREATNEKLFF
TRBV9	-	TRBJ2-2	CASSVPWQGNTGELFF
TRBV4-1	-	TRBJ2-7	CASSQDRATGRHEQYF
TRBV25-1	-	TRBJ2-7	CASSEAREQYF
TRBV27	-	TRBJ2-7	CASSLRHGHYEQYF
TRBV6-6	-	TRBJ2-7	CASSSLQGKLYEQYF
TRBV27	-	TRBJ1-1	CASSLSPRGTEAFF
TRBV5-6	-	TRBJ1-4	CASSVGGDEKLFF
TRBV28	-	TRBJ2-3	CASQGRGSTDTQYF
TRBV29-1	-	TRBJ2-7	CSVEDGVSSYEQYF
TRBV9	-	TRBJ2-7	CASSLGIFLGGEQYF
TRBV11-2	TRBD2	TRBJ2-3	CASSLTSGNRPQYF
TRBV2	-	TRBJ2-1	CASIGRAQSSYNEQFF
TRBV2	-	TRBJ1-1	CASSSFGMNTEAFF
TRBV25-1	TRBD1	-	CASSAPGQDLTYEQYF
TRBV14	-	TRBJ2-1	CASSLPLGRIHNEQFF